This T cell receptor (beta chain) was identified in a study of PD-L1 blockade in urothelial cancer. On the study more broadly: Patients initiated atezolizumab in about 2014 at 1,200 mg intravenously every 3 weeks.

V lost 3 bases to trimming and J lost 0 bases, with 6 bases between them. CDR1 is LNHDA, CDR2 SQIVND, per germline (reference sequence). This CDR3 region has 14 residues. Time point noted: peripheral blood 6 weeks after treatment start. The number of samples from each patient was between 1 and 8, taken pretreatment and on-treatment. Each PCR reaction had synthetic TCR analog templates spiked into it. Assay: immunoSEQ multiplex PCR; the TCRdb copy retains only in-frame clones and omits some. The sample holds roughly 100,000 clones, around four fifths seen once. The sequence derives from a man in his 70s with urothelial cancer. Sequencing used PBMCs, obtained around atezolizumab (anti-PD-L1) treatment. The chain combines TRBV19 with TRBJ1-5, with a weak D call TRBD1 (5 bases). The CDR3, as DNA: TGTGCCAGTAGTATCAGGGATAGCAATCAGCCCCAGCATTTT. This sequence encodes CASSIRDSNQPQHF.